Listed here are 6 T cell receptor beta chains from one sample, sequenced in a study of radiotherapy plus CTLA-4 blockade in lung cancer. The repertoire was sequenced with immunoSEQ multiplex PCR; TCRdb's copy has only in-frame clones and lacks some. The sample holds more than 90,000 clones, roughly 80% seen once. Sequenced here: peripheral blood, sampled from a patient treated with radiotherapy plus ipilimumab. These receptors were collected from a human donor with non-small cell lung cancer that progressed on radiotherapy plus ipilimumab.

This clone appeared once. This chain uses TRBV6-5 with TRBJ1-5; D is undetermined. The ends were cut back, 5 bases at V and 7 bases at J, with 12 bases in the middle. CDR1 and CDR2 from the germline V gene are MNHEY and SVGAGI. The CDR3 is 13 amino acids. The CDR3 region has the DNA TGTGCCAGCAGTAGGCCAGGCGGGCAGCCCCAGCATTTT. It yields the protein CASSRPGGQPQHF.

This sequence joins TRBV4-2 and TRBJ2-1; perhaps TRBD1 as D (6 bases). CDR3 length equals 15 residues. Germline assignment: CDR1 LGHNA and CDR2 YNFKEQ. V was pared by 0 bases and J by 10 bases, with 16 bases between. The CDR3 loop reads CASSQDWDQGYEQFF. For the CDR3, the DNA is TGTGCCAGCAGCCAAGACTGGGACCAGGGGTACGAGCAGTTCTTC.

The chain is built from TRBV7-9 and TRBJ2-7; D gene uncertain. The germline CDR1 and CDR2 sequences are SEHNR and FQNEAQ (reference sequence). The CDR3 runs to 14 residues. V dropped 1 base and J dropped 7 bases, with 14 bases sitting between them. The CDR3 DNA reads TGTGCCAGCAGCTTAGAATCCCCCCTGGGGGAGCAGTACGTC. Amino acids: CASSLESPLGEQYV.

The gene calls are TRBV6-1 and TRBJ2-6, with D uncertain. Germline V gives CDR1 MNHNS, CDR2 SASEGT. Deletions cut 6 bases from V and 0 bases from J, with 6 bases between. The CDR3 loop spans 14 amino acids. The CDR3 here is CASRWGSGANVLTF. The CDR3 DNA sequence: TGTGCCAGCAGATGGGGCTCTGGGGCCAACGTCCTGACTTTC.

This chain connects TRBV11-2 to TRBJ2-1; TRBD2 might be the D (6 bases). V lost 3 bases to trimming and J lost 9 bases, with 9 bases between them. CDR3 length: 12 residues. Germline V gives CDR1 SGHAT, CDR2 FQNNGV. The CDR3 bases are TGTGCCAGCAGCTTCGGGCGGGGTGAGCAGTTCTTC. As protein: CASSFGRGEQFF.

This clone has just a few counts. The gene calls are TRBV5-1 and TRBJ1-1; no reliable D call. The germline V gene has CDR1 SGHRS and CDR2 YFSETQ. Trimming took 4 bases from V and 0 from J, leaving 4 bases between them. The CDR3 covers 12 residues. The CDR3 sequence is CASSAMNTEAFF. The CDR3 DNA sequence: TGCGCCAGCAGCGCAATGAACACTGAAGCTTTCTTT.